The next 4 T cell receptor beta chains were all read from a single sample in a study of blood T cell repertoires in COVID-19. Generated by immunoSEQ multiplex PCR, the TCRdb table keeps only in-frame clones and is missing some. The table has about 280,000 clones, 86% seen once. The sample was peripheral blood. All receptors derive from a woman aged 25 to 45 who had recovered from COVID-19.

The V gene is TRBV6-5, the J gene TRBJ1-5, with D hard to call. The CDR3 has 13 amino acids. V was trimmed by 6 bases and J by 3 bases, leaving 9 bases between them. The germline V gene has CDR1 MNHEY and CDR2 SVGAGI. Written as DNA, the CDR3 is TGTGCCAGCAGCAGCGGACTCAATCAGCCCCAGCATTTT. This translates into CASSSGLNQPQHF.

The rearrangement uses TRBV19 and TRBJ2-1, with D uncertain. Deletions cut 3 bases from V and 0 bases from J, with 9 bases between. In germline, CDR1 is LNHDA, CDR2 SQIVND (reference sequence). CDR3 length equals 15 residues. CDR3 sequence (DNA): TGTGCCAGTAGTATGATTGCTAGCTCCTACAATGAGCAGTTCTTC. Translation gives CASSMIASSYNEQFF.

The V and J genes are TRBV9 and TRBJ2-2; D possibly corresponds to TRBD1 (5 bases). The CDR3 has 15 amino acids. Trimming stripped 3 bases from V and 8 bases from J, with 17 bases between. Looked up from germline, CDR1 is SGDLS and CDR2 is YYNGEE. CDR3 DNA sequence: TGTGCCAGCAGCGCTGGGGCCCGGGCGACAGGGGAGCTGTTTTTT. Protein: CASSAGARATGELFF.

The rearrangement links TRBV3-1 (or the pseudogene TRBV3-2) to TRBJ1-6; a possible D gene is TRBD1 (5 bases). The V end was cut by 1 base, the J end by 4 bases, with 11 bases between. The CDR3 loop spans 16 amino acids. Germline loops: CDR1 LGHDT, CDR2 YNNKEL (reference sequence). CDR3 nucleotides: TGTGCCAGCAGCCAAGCCTCAGGGTATTATAATTCACCCCTCCACTTT. Protein sequence: CASSQASGYYNSPLHF.